These 18 T cell receptor beta chains share one sample of origin, sequenced in a study of T-cell reconstitution after alpha-beta-depleted transplantation in children. Unique molecular identifiers were used in preparing the TCRbeta library. TCRdb reprocessed the PCR reads with MiXCR, giving one entry per CDR3 protein. Found here are fewer than 550,000 distinct CDR3 sequences, more than 9.5% of them singletons; the top ten hold approximately 14%. The starting material was PBMCs, mostly from graft donor cells, obtained 180 days after TCRalphabeta/CD19-depleted stem cell transplant. The receptors derive from a female patient aged 2-10 years who had a stem cell transplant for aplastic anemia, so the T cells may come from the graft donor.

The rearrangement joins TRBV5-1 to TRBJ2-7; 8 bases line up with TRBD2. This CDR3 comprises 15 residues. J gave up 0 bases and V 0 bases, and 2 bases lay outside the gene matches. The germline V gene encodes CDR1 SGHRS and CDR2 YFSETQ. CDR3 in amino acids: CASSLGLATSYEQYF. The CDR3 nucleotides are TGCGCCAGCAGCTTGGGACTAGCGACCTCCTACGAGCAGTACTTC.

A few counts support this clonotype. The chain joins TRBV19 to TRBJ2-4, with 9 bases matching TRBD1. Trimming took 2 bases from V and 1 from J; bases not matched to a gene: 6. Germline-derived CDR1 and CDR2 are LNHDA and SQIVND (reference sequence). The CDR3 has 17 amino acids. CDR3 coding DNA: TGTGCCAGTAGTATAAACCGGGACAGGGCGGCCAAAAACATTCAGTACTTC. Protein sequence: CASSINRDRAAKNIQYF.

The chain employs TRBV28 and TRBJ2-3, with D perhaps TRBD2 (6 bases). V was cut by 7 bases and J by 7 bases, with 15 bases left in between. The CDR3 is 13 amino acids. In germline, CDR1 is MDHEN, CDR2 SYDVKM. The CDR3 loop reads CASMLAGTNTQYF. Written as DNA, the CDR3 is TGTGCCAGCATGTTGGCGGGGACGAATACGCAGTATTTT.

The chain combines TRBV4-3 with TRBJ2-6; unclear D gene. Trimming stripped 0 bases from V and 0 bases from J, with 18 bases between. The CDR3 runs 20 residues. Germline CDR1 and CDR2: LGHNA and YSLEER. CDR3 sequence (DNA): TGCGCCAGCAGCCAAGAGTCACACAGAATAGATTTCTCTGGGGCCAACGTCCTGACTTTC. This codes for CASSQESHRIDFSGANVLTF.

This clonotype occurred a few times. The CDR3 reads CAIRPSGQTNYGYTF. In DNA, the CDR3 is TGTGCCATCAGACCCTCGGGACAGACTAACTATGGCTACACCTTC. V is TRBV10-3 and J is TRBJ1-2; 7 bases are a match to TRBD1. This CDR3 is 15 amino acids long. The junction had 7 bases not matched to a gene; V was cut back by 6 bases and J by 0 bases. Germline assignment: CDR1 ENHRY and CDR2 SYGVKD.

This chain connects TRBV18 to TRBJ2-1, with D possibly TRBD1 on 5 matching bases. The length of the CDR3 is 16 residues. Deletions cut 3 bases from V and 0 bases from J, with 12 bases between. Germline lookup yields CDR1 KGHSH and CDR2 LQKENI. For the CDR3, the DNA is TGTGCCAGCTCACCTCAAGGGGCCAGCTCCTACAATGAGCAGTTCTTC. This sequence encodes CASSPQGASSYNEQFF.

There are a few counts of this clonotype. The rearrangement joins TRBV15 to TRBJ2-7, with a possible D match to TRBD2 (5 bases). The CDR3 is made up of 14 amino acids. Germline CDR1 reads LNHNV; CDR2 reads YYDKDF (reference sequence). Trimming stripped 1 base from V and 4 bases from J, with 11 bases between. CDR3 loop: CATSRGEREYEQYV. The CDR3 DNA reads TGTGCCACCAGCAGAGGTGAGAGGGAGTACGAGCAGTACGTC.

The rearrangement uses TRBV2 and TRBJ2-7, with TRBD1 matching over 8 bases. After removal of 5 bases from V and 2 bases from J, the junction contained 8 bases not matched to a gene. This CDR3 comprises 15 residues. CDR1 and CDR2 from the germline V gene are SNHLY and FYNNEI. CDR3 loop: CASSISGTGPYEQYF. The CDR3 DNA reads TGTGCCAGCAGTATATCCGGGACAGGTCCCTACGAGCAGTACTTC.

A few counts support this clonotype. CDR3 DNA: TGTGCCAGCAGCTCAGACACCTACGGGGAAAACATTCAGTACTTC. Residues: CASSSDTYGENIQYF. This chain joins TRBV9 and TRBJ2-4; a weak D match, TRBD2 (5 bases). The CDR3 contains 15 residues. V dropped 4 bases and J dropped 5 bases, with 16 bases sitting between them. Germline V gene data show CDR1 as SGDLS and CDR2 as YYNGEE.

This clonotype was seen ten or more times. The J gene is TRBJ1-1, the V gene TRBV5-1; no clear D. The V end lost 2 bases, the J end lost 1 base, and 6 bases lay between the germline ends. Germline-derived CDR1 and CDR2 are SGHRS and YFSETQ. The CDR3 runs to 13 residues. The CDR3 here is CASSFTENTEAFF. The CDR3 DNA reads as TGCGCCAGCAGCTTTACAGAGAACACTGAAGCTTTCTTT.

This clonotype came up a few times. The chain links TRBV19 to TRBJ1-4, with D hard to call. The CDR3 consists of 14 residues. CDR1 is LNHDA and CDR2 is SQIVND in the germline V gene (reference sequence). Trimming took off 10 bases at V and 9 bases at J, with 21 bases between the two ends. CDR3 DNA sequence: TGTGCCACAGAGTTTGGCCAGATTAGGAAAAAACTGTTTTTT. This codes for CATEFGQIRKKLFF.

This clonotype occurred once. The chain has TRBV28 and TRBJ2-1, with a tentative D call TRBD2 (6 bases). The CDR3 covers 12 residues. Between the trimmed V and J ends, which lost 8 bases and 3 bases, there was a span of 8 bases. Germline V gene sequence: CDR1 MDHEN, CDR2 SYDVKM. CDR3 sequence: CASGRNYNEQFF. The CDR3, as DNA: TGTGCCAGCGGGAGGAACTACAATGAGCAGTTCTTC.

There are a few counts of this clonotype. This rearrangement joins TRBV19 to TRBJ1-1, with D possibly being TRBD1 (5 bases). Germline lookup yields CDR1 LNHDA and CDR2 SQIVND (reference sequence). V shed 11 bases and J shed 4 bases, with 11 bases lying between them. The CDR3 spans 11 residues. CDR3 nucleotides: TGTGCCCCCTCGGGGGGCACTGAAGCTTTCTTT. Protein: CAPSGGTEAFF.

This clonotype has more than one count but fewer than ten. The chain links TRBV4-3 to TRBJ1-2, with 8 positions matching TRBD1. The ends lost 0 bases at V and 4 bases at J; junction bases unmatched: 7. The CDR3 sequence is 16 residues long. Germline CDR1 reads LGHNA; CDR2 reads YSLEER. CDR3 loop: CASSQDMDRVGYGYTF. CDR3 bases: TGCGCCAGCAGCCAAGATATGGACAGGGTTGGCTATGGCTACACCTTC.

The chain has TRBV20-1 and TRBJ2-1, with TRBD2 identical over 11 bases. Germline V gene data show CDR1 as DFQATT and CDR2 as SNEGSKA (reference sequence). V shed 0 bases, J shed 2 bases, and the junction held 6 bases outside the gene matches. This CDR3 is 17 amino acids long. This chain's CDR3 is CSARDGSGRAAYNEQFF. The CDR3 DNA reads TGCAGTGCTAGAGATGGTAGCGGGAGGGCCGCCTACAATGAGCAGTTCTTC.

The chain uses TRBV5-1 and TRBJ2-1, with 9 bases identical to TRBD2. The germline V gene encodes CDR1 SGHRS and CDR2 YFSETQ. This CDR3 spans 17 amino acids. V was pared by 0 bases and J by 6 bases, with 10 bases of the junction left unmatched. The CDR3 DNA reads as TGCGCCAGCAGCTTGGCGTTTCGGGCGGGAGGGGTCAATGAGCAGTTCTTC. Translation: CASSLAFRAGGVNEQFF. Full variable domain (rest looked up from reference TRBV5-1 and TRBJ2-1): KAGVTQTPRYLIKTRGQQVTLSCSPISGHRSVSWYQQTPGQGLQFLFEYFSETQRNKGNFPGRFSGRQFSNSRSEMNVSTLELGDSALYLCASSLAFRAGGVNEQFFGPGTRLTVL.

The CDR3 nucleotides are TGTGCCAGCAGCTTAAACCCCAACTTGGTTGGGGACATTCAGTACTTC. Its translation is CASSLNPNLVGDIQYF. The rearrangement uses TRBV7-3 and TRBJ2-4; D remains unclear. The CDR3 extends over 16 amino acids. Germline V lookup: CDR1 SGHTA, CDR2 FQGTGA. V was shortened by 1 base and J by 8 bases, with 18 bases between the two germline ends.

The rearrangement links TRBV12-3 or TRBV12-4 to TRBJ1-1, with D perhaps matching TRBD1 (6 bases). CDR3 length: 15 amino acids. The V and J ends lost 3 bases and 1 base respectively, with 12 bases between them. The CDR3 coding sequence is TGTGCCAGCAGTTTCCCGGGGGCGGAGAACACTGAAGCTTTCTTT. Its translation is CASSFPGAENTEAFF.